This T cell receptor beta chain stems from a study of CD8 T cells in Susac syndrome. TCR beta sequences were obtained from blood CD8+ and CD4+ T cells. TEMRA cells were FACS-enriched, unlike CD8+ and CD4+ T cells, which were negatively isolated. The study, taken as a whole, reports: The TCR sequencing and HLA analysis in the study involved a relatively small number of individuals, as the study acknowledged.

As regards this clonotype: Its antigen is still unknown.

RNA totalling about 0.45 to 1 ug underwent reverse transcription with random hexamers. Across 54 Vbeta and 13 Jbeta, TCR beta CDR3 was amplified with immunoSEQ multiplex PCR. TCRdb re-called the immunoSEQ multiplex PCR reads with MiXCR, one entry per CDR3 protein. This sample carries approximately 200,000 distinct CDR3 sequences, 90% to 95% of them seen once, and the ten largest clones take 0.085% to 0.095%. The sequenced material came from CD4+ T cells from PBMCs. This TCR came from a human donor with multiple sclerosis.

The CDR3 region has the DNA TGCAGTGCCGGCCGGGACAGGGGGGTCGATGAGCAGTTCTTC. It encodes CSAGRDRGVDEQFF. The genes are TRBV20-1 and TRBJ2-1, with 11 bases aligning to TRBD1. This CDR3 is built from 14 residues. J gave up 8 bases and V 6 bases, and 9 bases lay outside the gene matches. The germline CDR1 and CDR2 sequences are DFQATT and SNEGSKA (reference sequence).